The 14 T cell receptor beta chains below were found in one sample sequenced in a study of blood T cell repertoires in COVID-19. TCRdb's table, derived via immunoSEQ multiplex PCR, lists solely in-frame clones and lacks some. Of about 73,000 clones in the sample, approximately 77% were seen once. The sequenced sample consisted of peripheral blood. These receptors were collected from a man aged 65-85 years with COVID-19, enrolled during active disease.

This sequence joins TRBV5-4 and TRBJ1-6; the match to TRBD1 covers 7 bases. CDR3 length: 13 amino acids. In germline, CDR1 is SGHNT, CDR2 YYREEE (reference sequence). The ends lost 4 bases at V and 7 bases at J; junction bases unmatched: 2. The CDR3 protein is CASSTQGNSPLHF. The CDR3 nucleotides read TGTGCCAGCAGCACACAGGGGAATTCACCCCTCCACTTT.

The chain is built from TRBV7-2 and TRBJ1-1; tentatively, D is TRBD1 (6 bases). The germline V gene encodes CDR1 SGHTA and CDR2 FQGNSA. The V end was cut by 5 bases, the J end by 2 bases, with 15 bases between. This CDR3 comprises 15 residues. The DNA for the CDR3 is TGTGCCAGCAGCCAGGGACATCTGGGAAACACTGAAGCTTTCTTT. As protein: CASSQGHLGNTEAFF.

This clone was counted at least ten times. The CDR3 here is CASSWTGVYSNQPQHF. The CDR3 coding sequence is TGTGCCAGCAGCTGGACAGGGGTCTATAGCAATCAGCCCCAGCATTTT. This chain connects TRBV5-5 to TRBJ1-5; 9 bases are shared with TRBD1. The germline gives CDR1 SGHKS, CDR2 YYEKEE (reference sequence). The junction had 4 bases not matched to a gene; V was cut back by 3 bases and J by 0 bases. This CDR3 contains 16 residues.

This sequence joins TRBV18 and TRBJ1-2; 7 nucleotides match TRBD1. Germline V gene data show CDR1 as KGHSH and CDR2 as LQKENI. Trimming took 2 bases from V and 8 from J; bases not matched to a gene: 11. CDR3 size: 15 residues. The CDR3 bases are TGTGCCAGCTCACCAAAGCTTGGACAGGCCCCCGGCTACACCTTC. Protein: CASSPKLGQAPGYTF. The whole variable domain, remainder taken from reference TRBV18 and TRBJ1-2, is NAGVMQNPRHLVRRRGQEARLRCSPMKGHSHVYWYRQLPEEGLKFMVYLQKENIIDESGMPKERFSAEFPKEGPSILRIQQVVRGDSAAYFCASSPKLGQAPGYTFGSGTRLTVV.

This chain links TRBV19 with TRBJ2-7; D may be TRBD1 (6 bases). The V end lost 5 bases, the J end lost 3 bases, and 17 bases lay between the germline ends. The germline V gene encodes CDR1 LNHDA and CDR2 SQIVND (reference sequence). This CDR3 is built from 15 residues. The CDR3 spells CASSQFGGGVYEQYF. CDR3 DNA sequence: TGTGCCAGTAGTCAGTTCGGTGGGGGCGTCTACGAGCAGTACTTC.

The rearrangement joins TRBV24-1 to TRBJ2-5, with TRBD1 matching 11 bases. The CDR3 totals 15 residues. After removal of 2 bases from V and 5 bases from J, the junction contained 3 bases not matched to a gene. Germline-derived CDR1 and CDR2 are KGHDR and SFDVKD. For the CDR3, the DNA is TGTGCCACCAGTGATTCGGACAGGGGGCGTGAGACCCAGTACTTC. This sequence encodes CATSDSDRGRETQYF.

This clone was observed a few times. The genes are TRBV6-2 or TRBV6-3 and TRBJ2-2; D gene unclear. There are 13 residues in the CDR3. Germline assignment: CDR1 MNHEY and CDR2 SVGEGT. V lost 7 bases and J lost 3, with 9 bases in between. The CDR3 region has the DNA TGTGCCAGCACCCCCCCTCACACCGGGGAGCTGTTTTTT. Its translation: CASTPPHTGELFF.

This clone appeared a single time. The chain uses TRBV29-1 and TRBJ2-7; the D gene is possibly TRBD2 (5 bases). Germline assignment: CDR1 SQVTM and CDR2 ANQGSEA. V lost 6 bases and J 0 bases, leaving 15 bases between the germline ends. The CDR3 spans 14 residues. DNA of the CDR3: TGCAGCGTAAAATCTCGGGGTAGCTCCTACGAGCAGTACTTC. Translating it yields CSVKSRGSSYEQYF.

The rearrangement uses TRBV5-6 and TRBJ1-4; D is perhaps TRBD1 (6 bases). Looked up from germline, CDR1 is SGHDT and CDR2 is YYEEEE. This CDR3 is 15 amino acids long. The ends were cut back, 4 bases at V and 0 bases at J, with 10 bases in the middle. The CDR3 here is CASSSWTATNEKLFF. CDR3 nucleotides: TGTGCCAGCAGCAGCTGGACAGCAACTAATGAAAAACTGTTTTTT.

The chain is built from TRBV7-2 and TRBJ1-6, with D uncertain. The CDR3 contains 15 residues. V lost 4 bases to trimming and J lost 7 bases, with 14 bases between them. Per the germline V gene, CDR1 is SGHTA and CDR2 is FQGNSA. The CDR3 spells CASSSGRQLNSPLHF. CDR3 in DNA: TGTGCCAGCAGCTCCGGGAGGCAGTTAAATTCACCCCTCCACTTT.

The chain joins TRBV6-5 to TRBJ1-3, with no clear D. The CDR3 runs 15 residues. The V and J ends lost 2 bases and 0 bases respectively, with 8 bases between them. Germline lookup yields CDR1 MNHEY and CDR2 SVGAGI. The DNA of the CDR3 is TGTGCCAGCAGTTACGACACCCGCTCTGGAAACACCATATATTTT. Translated, it gives CASSYDTRSGNTIYF.

J is TRBJ1-5 and V is TRBV27; 10 nucleotides align to TRBD1. V lost 2 bases and J lost 6; bases outside the gene matches: 13. Germline CDR1 MNHEY, CDR2 SMNVEV (reference sequence). This CDR3 region has 18 residues. The CDR3 loop reads CASSLGGTGVVGGQPQHF. The CDR3 DNA sequence: TGTGCCAGCAGTTTAGGCGGGACAGGGGTGGTCGGGGGTCAGCCCCAGCATTTT.

The gene calls are TRBV6-5 and TRBJ2-7, with 9 bases that match TRBD1. V was clipped by 5 bases and J by 7 bases; unmatched bases: 3. The CDR3 runs to 12 residues. Germline V gene data show CDR1 as MNHEY and CDR2 as SVGAGI. The CDR3 region has the DNA TGTGCCAGCAGTCCGGACAGGGGTGAGCAGTACTTC. Protein sequence: CASSPDRGEQYF.

The chain is built from TRBV10-3 and TRBJ1-1; D unresolved. CDR3 size: 14 residues. Trimming took 6 bases from V and 0 from J, leaving 11 bases between them. CDR1 is ENHRY and CDR2 is SYGVKD in the germline V gene. Here the CDR3 reads CAIRPSGVNTEAFF. The CDR3 DNA follows: TGTGCCATCAGACCTTCCGGGGTGAACACTGAAGCTTTCTTT.